The 10 T cell receptor beta chains below all came from one sample that was sequenced in a study of shared clonotypes between healthy human individuals. The naive CD8 fraction comprised CD45RO-negative cells positively selected for CCR7 and excluded terminally differentiated effector memory CD45RA+ cells. Here immunoSEQ multiplex PCR was the method, and the copy in TCRdb shows in-frame clones only, minus some. The sample yields about 610,000 clones, approximately 96% seen once. Sequencing was carried out using naive CD8+ T cells sorted from blood. These TCRs come from a woman aged 25 to 39 in good health.

J is TRBJ2-7 and V is TRBV28, with TRBD2 as a possible D gene (6 bases). Germline assignment: CDR1 MDHEN and CDR2 SYDVKM. The CDR3 loop spans 14 amino acids. The germline V and J ends were trimmed by 6 bases and 1 base, with 13 bases remaining between them. The CDR3 is CASREPEGSYEQYF. In DNA, the CDR3 is TGTGCCAGCAGGGAACCGGAGGGATCCTACGAGCAGTACTTC.

The table lists this clone with a count of one. The J gene is TRBJ2-5, the V gene TRBV19; TRBD2 agrees at 12 bases. The J call is doubtful: the DNA matches TRBJ2-7 better. CDR1 is LNHDA and CDR2 is SQIVND in the germline V gene (reference sequence). This CDR3 contains 16 residues. CDR3 residues: CASSLTSGSYTYEQYF. The CDR3 DNA reads TGTGCCAGTAGTTTGACTAGCGGGAGCTATACCTACGAGCAGTACTTC.

V gene TRBV6-5 combines with J gene TRBJ2-7, with D possibly matching TRBD2 (6 bases). The CDR3 is 13 residues long. Trimming stripped 3 bases from V and 3 bases from J, with 9 bases between. Germline loops: CDR1 MNHEY, CDR2 SVGAGI. The CDR3 spells CASSYGTVYEQYF. CDR3 nucleotides: TGTGCCAGCAGTTATGGGACTGTCTACGAGCAGTACTTC.

The genes are TRBV11-2 and TRBJ2-1; TRBD1 agrees at 8 bases. CDR3 size: 12 residues. V lost 6 bases and J lost 10; bases outside the gene matches: 5. CDR1 is SGHAT and CDR2 is FQNNGV in the germline V gene. The chain's CDR3 is CASRLTGVEQFF. CDR3 coding DNA: TGTGCCAGCAGGCTGACAGGGGTAGAGCAGTTCTTC.

The chain couples TRBV27 to TRBJ2-1; D gene unclear. Germline CDR1 MNHEY, CDR2 SMNVEV (reference sequence). V gave up 0 bases and J gave up 7 bases, with 13 bases separating them. The CDR3 loop spans 15 amino acids. The CDR3: CASSLSGRLRNEQFF. The CDR3 coding sequence is TGTGCCAGCAGTTTATCAGGGCGCCTGAGGAATGAGCAGTTCTTC.

The chain employs TRBV5-4 and TRBJ2-2, with 14 bases identical to TRBD2. The germline CDR1 and CDR2 sequences are SGHNT and YYREEE (reference sequence). The CDR3 has 16 residues. With 5 bases clipped from V and 6 bases from J, the junction kept 6 bases outside the gene matches. CDR3 nucleotides: TGTGCCAGCAGGAAGACTAGCGGGAGGGTGTCCGGGGAGCTGTTTTTT. Translated: CASRKTSGRVSGELFF.

The genes are TRBV28 and TRBJ2-3; the match to TRBD1 covers 7 bases. CDR3 length: 16 amino acids. CDR1 and CDR2 (germline): MDHEN, SYDVKM. The V gene end was trimmed by 5 bases and the J gene end by 3 bases; junction bases not matched to a gene: 11. CDR3 region: CASSLQGWDLTDTQYF. The CDR3 bases are TGTGCCAGCAGTCTACAGGGGTGGGATTTAACAGATACGCAGTATTTT.

CDR3 sequence: CASSHLRGNTDTQYF. The DNA of the CDR3 is TGCGCCAGCAGCCATCTCAGGGGGAACACAGATACGCAGTATTTT. The rearrangement links TRBV4-1 to TRBJ2-3, with 7 positions matching TRBD1. The V gene's germline CDR1 is MGHRA and CDR2 YSYEKL. CDR3 size: 15 residues. Trimming took 3 bases from V and 2 from J; bases not matched to a gene: 5.

This clone came up once. V usage is TRBV11-2 and J usage is TRBJ1-3; unclear D gene. The CDR3 loop spans 20 amino acids. The germline V gene encodes CDR1 SGHAT and CDR2 FQNNGV. With 0 bases removed from V and 4 bases from J, the gap between germline ends came to 25 bases. The CDR3 DNA follows: TGTGCCAGCAGCTTAGATCTTACAAGGCGGGCGTCGACTATAGGAAACACCATATATTTT. Encoded protein: CASSLDLTRRASTIGNTIYF.

The rearrangement joins TRBV7-8 to TRBJ2-3; no clear D. The length of the CDR3 is 14 residues. CDR1 is SGHVS, CDR2 FQNEAQ, per germline. V was cut by 3 bases and J by 4 bases, with 11 bases left in between. DNA for the CDR3: TGTGCCAGCAGCTTCGTCGGTGGGGCAGATACGCAGTATTTT. This translates into CASSFVGGADTQYF.